Listed here are 30 T cell receptor beta chains from one sample, sequenced in a study of T-cell memory formation after mild COVID-19. TCRdb itself ran the 5' RACE reads through MiXCR, one entry per CDR3 protein. Among 350,000 or so distinct CDR3 sequences listed, less than 25% were seen once. Sequenced: PBMCs or a T cell subset sorted from them (not recorded which). These receptor sequences come from a young man who had mild COVID-19 (a few samples of this study predate the infection). Cell type and time point are not known.

The rearrangement links TRBV20-1 to TRBJ1-1, with 9 positions matching TRBD1. The CDR3 has 14 residues. Germline assignment: CDR1 DFQATT and CDR2 SNEGSKA (reference sequence). V trimming: 2 bases; J trimming: 8 bases; junction bases outside the gene matches: 9. The CDR3 DNA is TGCAGTGCTAGAAAATCGACAGGGGGACTCGAAGCTTTCTTT. The encoded protein is CSARKSTGGLEAFF.

A few counts support this clonotype. V usage is TRBV7-2 and J usage is TRBJ2-5, with 7 bases identical to TRBD2. The CDR3 consists of 14 residues. Unmatched junction bases numbered 4, after V lost 1 base and J lost 5 bases. CDR1 SGHTA and CDR2 FQGNSA come from the germline V gene. The CDR3 is CASSLVGGKETQYF. The CDR3 bases are TGTGCCAGCAGCTTAGTCGGGGGGAAGGAGACCCAGTACTTC.

This chain links TRBV27 with TRBJ2-1, with D unclear. The germline V gene encodes CDR1 MNHEY and CDR2 SMNVEV (reference sequence). V was cut by 6 bases and J by 5 bases, with 8 bases left in between. The CDR3 consists of 12 residues. CDR3 loop: CASSLPNNEQFF. In DNA form, the CDR3 reads TGTGCCAGCAGCCTCCCAAACAATGAGCAGTTCTTC.

The V and J genes are TRBV12-3 or TRBV12-4 and TRBJ1-2; D uncertain. The V end was cut by 2 bases, the J end by 8 bases, with 12 bases between. The CDR3 sequence is 13 residues long. CDR3 DNA: TGTGCCAGCAGTTTAACGAGCTTTGGAGGCTACACCTTC. This encodes CASSLTSFGGYTF.

The sample holds many counts of this clonotype. The chain carries TRBV13 and TRBJ1-4; D not resolved. The CDR3 sequence is 11 residues long. Germline CDR1 PRHDT, CDR2 FYEKMQ (reference sequence). Between the trimmed V and J ends, which lost 3 bases and 8 bases, there was a span of 4 bases. CDR3 nucleotide sequence: TGTGCCAGCAGCTTGCGGGAAAAACTGTTTTTT. As protein: CASSLREKLFF.

This clonotype was counted between two and nine times. The V call is TRBV7-2, the J call TRBJ2-1, with D perhaps given as TRBD1 or TRBD2 (5 bases each). Trimming removed 5 bases from V and 8 bases from J, with 19 bases in between. CDR1 and CDR2 (germline): SGHTA, FQGNSA. The CDR3 loop spans 15 amino acids. The CDR3 nucleotides read TGTGCCAGCAGCCAAATCTACGGGGCCGGGGATGAGCAGTTCTTC. This sequence encodes CASSQIYGAGDEQFF. The full variable domain, rest sourced from reference TRBV7-2 and TRBJ2-1, is GAGVSQSPSNKVTEKGKDVELRCDPISGHTALYWYRQSLGQGLEFLIYFQGNSAPDKSGLPSDRFSAERTGGSVSTLTIQRTQQEDSAVYLCASSQIYGAGDEQFFGPGTRLTVL.

The gene calls are TRBV3-1 and TRBJ1-2, with a weak D call TRBD1 (6 bases). The CDR3 contains 15 residues. The germline CDR1 and CDR2 sequences are LGHDT and YNNKEL (reference sequence). Trimming left V 4 bases short and J 2 bases short, with 14 bases between. CDR3 DNA sequence: TGTGCCAGCAGCCGTTACACGACAGGCAACTATGGCTACACCTTC. Protein product: CASSRYTTGNYGYTF.

The rearrangement uses TRBV20-1 and TRBJ1-1; weak D call: TRBD1 (5 bases). The CDR3 spans 13 residues. Per germline, CDR1 DFQATT and CDR2 SNEGSKA (reference sequence). Trimming took 6 bases from V and 1 from J, leaving 12 bases between them. The CDR3 spells CSAHRTENTEAFF. CDR3 DNA: TGCAGTGCCCACAGGACGGAGAACACTGAAGCTTTCTTT.

This clonotype was seen only a few times. The chain joins TRBV4-3 to TRBJ2-3; D assignment may be TRBD1 or TRBD2 (6 bases each). The ends were cut back, 2 bases at V and 3 bases at J, with 15 bases in the middle. Germline V gene lookup returns CDR1 LGHNA and CDR2 YSLEER. CDR3 length: 16 amino acids. The CDR3 spells CASSQNFEGGTDTQYF. The CDR3 DNA reads as TGCGCCAGCAGCCAAAATTTCGAAGGGGGGACAGATACGCAGTATTTT.

In its sample, this clonotype was seen a few times. The chain employs TRBV5-1 and TRBJ2-3; 15 bases are a match to TRBD2. V lost 4 bases to trimming and J lost 7 bases; unmatched junction nucleotides: 7. Germline V lookup: CDR1 SGHRS, CDR2 YFSETQ. This CDR3 has 16 amino acids. The DNA of the CDR3 is TGCGCCAGCAGCCGAGGGACTAGCGGGGGGTCAAATACGCAGTATTTT. Translation: CASSRGTSGGSNTQYF.

The table lists this clonotype with a few counts. DNA of the CDR3: TGTGCCAGCAGCTTAAAGGATCTCCCGATTGGAAACACCATATATTTT. Encoded protein: CASSLKDLPIGNTIYF. The rearrangement uses TRBV7-6 and TRBJ1-3; D not certain. Germline V CDR1 and CDR2: SGHVS, FNYEAQ. The CDR3 has 16 residues. The V end was cut by 2 bases, the J end by 3 bases, with 14 bases between. The full variable domain, rest sourced from reference TRBV7-6 and TRBJ1-3, is GAGVSQSPRYKVTKRGQDVALRCDPISGHVSLYWYRQALGQGPEFLTYFNYEAQQDKSGLPNDRFSAERPEGSISTLTIQRTEQRDSAMYRCASSLKDLPIGNTIYFGEGSWLTVV.

This clonotype occurred many times. The V call is TRBV11-2, the J call TRBJ1-1; D possibly corresponds to TRBD1 (5 bases). CDR1 and CDR2 (germline): SGHAT, FQNNGV. V lost 5 bases and J 10 bases, leaving 20 bases between the germline ends. This CDR3 spans 14 amino acids. The CDR3 sequence: CASSKLVGDAGAFF. As DNA, the CDR3 is TGTGCCAGCAGCAAGCTGGTCGGGGACGCGGGAGCTTTCTTT.

There are a few counts of this clonotype. The genes are TRBV3-1 and TRBJ2-6; unclear D gene. The CDR3 loop spans 13 amino acids. V lost 3 bases and J 2 bases, leaving 2 bases between the germline ends. Germline V gene lookup returns CDR1 LGHDT and CDR2 YNNKEL (reference sequence). The CDR3 DNA follows: TGTGCCAGCAGCCAGGCTGGGGCCAACGTCCTGACTTTC. Translating gives CASSQAGANVLTF.

This clonotype was counted between two and nine times. The DNA for the CDR3 is TGTGCCAGCAGCGTAGGAGGCAGGGGGCAGAACGGGGAGCTGTTTTTT. Translating gives CASSVGGRGQNGELFF. The V and J genes are TRBV9 and TRBJ2-2; 8 bases match TRBD1. V dropped 0 bases and J dropped 7; count of bases not matched to a gene: 8. The CDR3 sequence is 16 residues long. Germline CDR1 and CDR2: SGDLS and YYNGEE.

The V and J genes are TRBV13 and TRBJ2-7, with D perhaps matching TRBD1 (5 bases). The CDR3 sequence is 13 residues long. V lost 0 bases and J 6 bases, leaving 9 bases between the germline ends. The germline CDR1 and CDR2 sequences are PRHDT and FYEKMQ (reference sequence). The DNA of the CDR3 is TGTGCCAGCAGCTTAGGTGACAGTGGCGAGCAGTACGTC. Translating gives CASSLGDSGEQYV.

This clonotype has only a few counts. This chain connects TRBV6-6 to TRBJ1-2; D unresolved. Germline assignment: CDR1 MNHNY and CDR2 SVGAGI (reference sequence). This CDR3 has 10 residues. The V gene lost 8 bases and the J gene lost 8 bases, with 9 bases spanning the gap. CDR3 in amino acids: CASVDRGYTF. Written as DNA, the CDR3 is TGTGCCAGCGTGGACCGAGGCTACACCTTC.

On this clonotype: One end of the junction varies from germline; a read error may be responsible. The chain uses TRBV7-7 and TRBJ1-4, with 8 bases lining up with TRBD1. Germline V gene sequence: CDR1 SSHAT, CDR2 FNYEAQ (reference sequence). The CDR3 runs 13 residues. The CDR3 DNA reads as TGTGCTAGCAGCTCCGACAGGGGAGAAAAACTGTTTTTT. Translation: CASSSDRGEKLFF.

This clonotype was seen a few times. The chain uses TRBV7-2 and TRBJ2-1, with D uncertain. Germline assignment: CDR1 SGHTA and CDR2 FQGNSA. Trimming removed 4 bases at V and 1 base at J, with 8 bases between. The CDR3 covers 14 residues. The CDR3 sequence: CASSSDQSYNEQFF. As DNA, the CDR3 is TGTGCCAGCAGCTCGGACCAGTCCTACAATGAGCAGTTCTTC.

V gene TRBV29-1 combines with J gene TRBJ1-2; D is uncertain. Trimming stripped 4 bases from V and 1 base from J, with 10 bases between. Germline V gene sequence: CDR1 SQVTM, CDR2 ANQGSEA. CDR3 length equals 13 residues. In DNA, the CDR3 is TGCAGCGTTGTAGGGTGGGGTAACTATGGCTACACCTTC. Translating it yields CSVVGWGNYGYTF.

J is TRBJ2-3 and V is TRBV3-1; D call uncertain. The length of the CDR3 is 15 residues. Germline values: CDR1 LGHDT, CDR2 YNNKEL (reference sequence). Between the trimmed V and J ends, which lost 1 base and 4 bases, there was a span of 12 bases. CDR3 in DNA: TGTGCCAGCAGCCAAGCATTCCTATCCCCAGATACGCAGTATTTT. Translating gives CASSQAFLSPDTQYF.

There are many counts of this clonotype. The chain is built from TRBV9 and TRBJ2-7; D might be TRBD2 (5 bases). The germline gives CDR1 SGDLS, CDR2 YYNGEE. The CDR3 sequence is 13 residues long. Between the trimmed V and J ends, which lost 5 bases and 5 bases, there was a span of 14 bases. This chain's CDR3 is CASSAGSGDEQYF. Here the CDR3 DNA reads TGTGCCAGCAGTGCGGGCAGTGGGGACGAGCAGTACTTC.

V and J are TRBV10-3 and TRBJ2-5, with D perhaps assigned TRBD1 or TRBD2 (5 bases each). V was trimmed by 4 bases and J by 5 bases, leaving 11 bases between them. This CDR3 has 13 amino acids. The germline V gene encodes CDR1 ENHRY and CDR2 SYGVKD. In DNA, the CDR3 is TGTGCCATCAGTGTGGGGACGCTGGAGACCCAGTACTTC. This codes for CAISVGTLETQYF.

This clonotype has just a few counts. The chain employs TRBV29-1 and TRBJ2-7; D perhaps matches TRBD2 (6 bases). Germline V gene data show CDR1 as SQVTM and CDR2 as ANQGSEA. V was pared by 7 bases and J by 0 bases, with 13 bases between. This CDR3 contains 13 residues. The DNA of the CDR3 is TGCAGCGCCCGGGACTCGAGCTCCTACGAGCAGTACTTC. It codes for CSARDSSSYEQYF.

This chain uses TRBV7-2 with TRBJ2-7, with TRBD2 identical over 8 bases. The CDR3 runs 14 residues. The V gene end was trimmed by 3 bases and the J gene end by 4 bases; junction bases not matched to a gene: 5. Germline CDR1 and CDR2: SGHTA and FQGNSA. As DNA, the CDR3 is TGTGCCAGCAGCTTGGCGGGGGGCTGGTACGAGCAGTACGTC. Its translation is CASSLAGGWYEQYV.

This chain connects TRBV6-5 to TRBJ2-5; weak D call: TRBD1 (5 bases). CDR1 is MNHEY, CDR2 SVGAGI, per germline. The CDR3 is 16 residues long. V was cut by 0 bases and J by 5 bases, with 16 bases left in between. The CDR3: CASSYSSRGSGETQYF. The CDR3 bases are TGTGCCAGCAGTTACTCGAGTAGGGGCAGTGGGGAGACCCAGTACTTC.

This clonotype was detected a few times. The rearrangement uses TRBV20-1 and TRBJ2-5; TRBD2 matches 12 bases. V was pared by 6 bases and J by 4 bases, with 6 bases of the junction left unmatched. The CDR3 spans 14 residues. CDR1 and CDR2 (germline): DFQATT, SNEGSKA (reference sequence). CDR3 loop: CSATGLAGRETQYF. The CDR3 DNA follows: TGCAGTGCCACAGGACTAGCGGGGAGAGAGACCCAGTACTTC.

This chain uses TRBV28 with TRBJ2-3; D gene ambiguous. The CDR3 is 13 amino acids. V was cut by 4 bases and J by 4 bases, with 9 bases left in between. Germline V gene sequence: CDR1 MDHEN, CDR2 SYDVKM. The CDR3 loop is CASSSPQPDTQYF. The CDR3 nucleotides read TGTGCCAGCAGTTCCCCCCAACCAGATACGCAGTATTTT.

This rearrangement joins TRBV13 to TRBJ2-1, with D hard to call. The V gene's germline CDR1 is PRHDT and CDR2 FYEKMQ (reference sequence). Trimming cost V 6 bases and J 9 bases, with 12 bases left between them. The length of the CDR3 is 12 residues. CDR3 coding DNA: TGTGCCAGCAGGGGAAGGCAGGCTGAGCAGTTCTTC. Translation gives CASRGRQAEQFF.

Only a few counts were recorded for this clonotype. The V gene is TRBV5-1, the J gene TRBJ1-1; unclear D gene. Trimming pared 0 bases from V and 1 base from J, leaving 10 bases between. The CDR3 spans 15 residues. Germline V lookup: CDR1 SGHRS, CDR2 YFSETQ. The CDR3 sequence is CASSLDRVTNTEAFF. Here the CDR3 DNA reads TGCGCCAGCAGCTTGGATAGAGTTACGAACACTGAAGCTTTCTTT.

This clonotype occurred a few times. This chain joins TRBV4-3 and TRBJ2-7; 7 bases are a match to TRBD1. CDR1 and CDR2 (germline): LGHNA, YSLEER. The CDR3 is made up of 15 amino acids. V trimming: 3 bases; J trimming: 2 bases; junction bases outside the gene matches: 7. The CDR3 nucleotides read TGCGCCAGCAGCCACGGGACAGCTCTACCCTACGAGCAGTACTTC. Translation gives CASSHGTALPYEQYF.